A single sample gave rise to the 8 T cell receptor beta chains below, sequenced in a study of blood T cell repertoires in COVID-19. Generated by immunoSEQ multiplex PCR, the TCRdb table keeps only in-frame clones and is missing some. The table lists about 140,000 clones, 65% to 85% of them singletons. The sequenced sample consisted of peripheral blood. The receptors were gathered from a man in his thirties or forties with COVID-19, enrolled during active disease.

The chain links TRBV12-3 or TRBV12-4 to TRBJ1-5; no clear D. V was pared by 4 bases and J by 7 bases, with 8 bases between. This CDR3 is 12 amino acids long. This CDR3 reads CASSSEIQPQHF. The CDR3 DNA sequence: TGTGCCAGCAGTTCCGAGATCCAGCCCCAGCATTTT.

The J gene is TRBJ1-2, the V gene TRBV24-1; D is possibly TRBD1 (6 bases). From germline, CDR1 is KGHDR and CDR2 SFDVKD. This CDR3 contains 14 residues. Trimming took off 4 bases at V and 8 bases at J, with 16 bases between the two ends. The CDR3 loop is CATSDPGTNLGYTF. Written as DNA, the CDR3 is TGTGCCACCAGTGACCCCGGGACAAATTTAGGCTACACCTTC.

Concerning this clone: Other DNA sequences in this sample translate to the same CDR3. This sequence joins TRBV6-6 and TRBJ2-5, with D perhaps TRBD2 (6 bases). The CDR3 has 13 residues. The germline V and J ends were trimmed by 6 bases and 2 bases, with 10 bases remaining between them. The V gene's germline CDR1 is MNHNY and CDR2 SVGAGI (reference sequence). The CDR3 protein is CASRRDLQETQYF. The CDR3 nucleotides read TGTGCCAGCAGGAGGGACTTACAAGAGACCCAGTACTTC.

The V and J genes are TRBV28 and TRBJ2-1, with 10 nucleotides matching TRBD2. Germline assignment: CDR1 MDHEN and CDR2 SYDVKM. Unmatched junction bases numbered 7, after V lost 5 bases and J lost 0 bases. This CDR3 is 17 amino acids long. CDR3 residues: CASSRLAGASSYNEQFF. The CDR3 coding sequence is TGTGCCAGCAGTCGACTAGCGGGTGCAAGCTCCTACAATGAGCAGTTCTTC.

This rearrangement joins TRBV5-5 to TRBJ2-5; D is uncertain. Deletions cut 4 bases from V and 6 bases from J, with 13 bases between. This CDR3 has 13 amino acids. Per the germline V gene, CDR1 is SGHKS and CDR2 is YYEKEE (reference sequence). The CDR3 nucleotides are TGTGCCAGCAGCGGGTCGGAGCGTAAGACCCAGTACTTC. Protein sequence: CASSGSERKTQYF.

For the CDR3, the DNA is TGTGCCATCGGTCTAGCGGACAATGAGCAGTTCTTC. This translates into CAIGLADNEQFF. V usage is TRBV10-3 and J usage is TRBJ2-1; 7 bases line up with TRBD2. CDR3 length: 12 amino acids. The junction had 3 bases not matched to a gene; V was cut back by 8 bases and J by 5 bases. Germline V gene sequence: CDR1 ENHRY, CDR2 SYGVKD.

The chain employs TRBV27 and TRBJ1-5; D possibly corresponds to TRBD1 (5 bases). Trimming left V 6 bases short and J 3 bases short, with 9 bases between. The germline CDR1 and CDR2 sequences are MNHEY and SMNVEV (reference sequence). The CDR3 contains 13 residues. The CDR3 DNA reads TGTGCCAGCAGCCGGGACTACAATCAGCCCCAGCATTTT. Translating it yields CASSRDYNQPQHF.

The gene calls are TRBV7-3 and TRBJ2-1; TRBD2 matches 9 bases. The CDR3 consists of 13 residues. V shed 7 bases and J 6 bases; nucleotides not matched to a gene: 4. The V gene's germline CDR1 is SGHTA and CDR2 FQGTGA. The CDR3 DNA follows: TGTGCCAGCAACGCGGGAGGGGGCAATGAGCAGTTCTTC. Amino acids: CASNAGGGNEQFF.